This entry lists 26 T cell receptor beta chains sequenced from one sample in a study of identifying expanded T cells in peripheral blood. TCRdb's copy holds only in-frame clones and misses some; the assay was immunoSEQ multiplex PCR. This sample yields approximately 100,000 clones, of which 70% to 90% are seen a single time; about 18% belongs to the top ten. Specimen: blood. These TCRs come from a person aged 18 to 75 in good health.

CDR3 sequence: CASSLAGPTGELFF. The CDR3 DNA reads TGTGCCAGCAGCTTAGCCGGGCCCACCGGGGAGCTGTTTTTT. The rearrangement links TRBV7-8 to TRBJ2-2; unclear D gene. Looked up from germline, CDR1 is SGHVS and CDR2 is FQNEAQ. The length of the CDR3 is 14 residues. V lost 0 bases to trimming and J lost 4 bases, with 6 bases between them.

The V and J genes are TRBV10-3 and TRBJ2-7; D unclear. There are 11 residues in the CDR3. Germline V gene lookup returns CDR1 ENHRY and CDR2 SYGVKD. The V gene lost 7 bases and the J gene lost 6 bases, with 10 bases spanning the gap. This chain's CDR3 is CAIIYKGEQYF. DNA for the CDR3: TGTGCCATCATCTATAAGGGCGAGCAGTACTTC.

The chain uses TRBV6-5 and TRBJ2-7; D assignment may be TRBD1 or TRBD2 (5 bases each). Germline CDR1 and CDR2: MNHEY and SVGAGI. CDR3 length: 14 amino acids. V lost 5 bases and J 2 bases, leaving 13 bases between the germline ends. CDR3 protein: CASSARDGPYEQYF. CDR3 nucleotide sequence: TGTGCCAGCAGTGCCCGGGACGGCCCCTACGAGCAGTACTTC.

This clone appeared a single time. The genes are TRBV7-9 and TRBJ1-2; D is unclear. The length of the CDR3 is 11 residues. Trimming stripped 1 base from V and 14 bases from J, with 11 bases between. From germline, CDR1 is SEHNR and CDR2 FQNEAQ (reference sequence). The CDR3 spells CASSLGVLRTF. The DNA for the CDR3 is TGTGCCAGCAGCTTAGGAGTTTTACGTACCTTC.

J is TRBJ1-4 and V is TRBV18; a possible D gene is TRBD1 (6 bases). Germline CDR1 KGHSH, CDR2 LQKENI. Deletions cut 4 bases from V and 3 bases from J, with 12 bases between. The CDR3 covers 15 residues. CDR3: CASSRIRGANEKLFF. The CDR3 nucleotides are TGTGCCAGCTCACGGATCAGGGGAGCTAATGAAAAACTGTTTTTT.

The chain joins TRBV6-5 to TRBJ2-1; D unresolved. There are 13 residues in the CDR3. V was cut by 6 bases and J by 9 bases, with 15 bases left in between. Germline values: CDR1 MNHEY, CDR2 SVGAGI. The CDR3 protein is CASSIGVLSEQFF. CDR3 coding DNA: TGTGCCAGCAGCATTGGGGTACTTAGTGAGCAGTTCTTC.

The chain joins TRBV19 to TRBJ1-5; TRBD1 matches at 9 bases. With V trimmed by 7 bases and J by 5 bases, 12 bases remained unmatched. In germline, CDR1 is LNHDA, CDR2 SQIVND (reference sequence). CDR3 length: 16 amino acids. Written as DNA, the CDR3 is TGTGCCAGTAATGCGGGGACAGGGCACCTTCATCAGCCCCAGCATTTT. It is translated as CASNAGTGHLHQPQHF.

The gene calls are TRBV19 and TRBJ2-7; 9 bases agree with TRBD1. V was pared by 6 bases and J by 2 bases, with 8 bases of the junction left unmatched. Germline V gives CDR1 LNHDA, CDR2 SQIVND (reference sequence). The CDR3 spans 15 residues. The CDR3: CASRFGTGSPYEQYF. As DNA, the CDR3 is TGTGCCAGTAGATTCGGGACAGGGAGTCCCTACGAGCAGTACTTC.

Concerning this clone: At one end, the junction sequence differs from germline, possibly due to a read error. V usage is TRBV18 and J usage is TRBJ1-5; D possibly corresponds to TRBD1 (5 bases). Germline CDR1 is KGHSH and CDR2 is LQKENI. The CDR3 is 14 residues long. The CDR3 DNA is TGTGCCAGCTCGCCTACTGGGGCTAATCAGGCCCAGCATTTT. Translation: CASSPTGANQAQHF.

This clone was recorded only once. CDR3 loop: CASSEFRVPQETQYF. DNA of the CDR3: TGTGCCAGCAGTGAGTTCAGGGTCCCCCAAGAGACCCAGTACTTC. This chain links TRBV2 with TRBJ2-5; tentative D call: TRBD1 (5 bases). The V end lost 3 bases, the J end lost 1 base, and 12 bases lay between the germline ends. This CDR3 is built from 15 residues. Germline CDR1 SNHLY, CDR2 FYNNEI.

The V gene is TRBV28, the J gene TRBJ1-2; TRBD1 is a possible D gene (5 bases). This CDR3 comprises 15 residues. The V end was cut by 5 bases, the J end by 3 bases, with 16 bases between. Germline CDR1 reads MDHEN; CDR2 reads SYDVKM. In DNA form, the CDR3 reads TGTGCCAGCAGTAACGAGGGGTTTTGGGACTATGGCTACACCTTC. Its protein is CASSNEGFWDYGYTF.

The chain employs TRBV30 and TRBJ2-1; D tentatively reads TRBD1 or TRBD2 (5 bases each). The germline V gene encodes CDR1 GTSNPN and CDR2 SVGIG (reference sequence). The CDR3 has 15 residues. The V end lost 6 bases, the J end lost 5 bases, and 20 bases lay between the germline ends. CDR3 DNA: TGTGCCTGCCCGAAATCCGGGACGCAGCACAATGAGCAGTTCTTC. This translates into CACPKSGTQHNEQFF.

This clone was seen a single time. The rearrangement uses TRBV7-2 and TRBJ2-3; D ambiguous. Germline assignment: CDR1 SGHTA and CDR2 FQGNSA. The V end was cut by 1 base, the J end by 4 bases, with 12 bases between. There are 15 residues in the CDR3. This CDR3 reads CASSLVADPADTQYF. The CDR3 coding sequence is TGTGCCAGCAGCTTAGTCGCGGATCCTGCAGATACGCAGTATTTT.

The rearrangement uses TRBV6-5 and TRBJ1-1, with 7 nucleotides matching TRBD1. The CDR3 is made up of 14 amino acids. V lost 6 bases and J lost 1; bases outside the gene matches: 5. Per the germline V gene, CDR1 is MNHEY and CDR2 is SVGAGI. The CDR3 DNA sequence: TGTGCCAGCAGACTTACAGGGGAGAACACTGAAGCTTTCTTT. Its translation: CASRLTGENTEAFF.

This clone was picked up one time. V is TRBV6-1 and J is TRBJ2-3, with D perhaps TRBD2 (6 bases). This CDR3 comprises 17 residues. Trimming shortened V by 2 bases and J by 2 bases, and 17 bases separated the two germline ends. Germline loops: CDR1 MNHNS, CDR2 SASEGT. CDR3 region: CASSERIGGAFTDTQYF. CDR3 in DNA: TGTGCCAGCAGTGAAAGGATCGGGGGAGCTTTCACAGATACGCAGTATTTT.

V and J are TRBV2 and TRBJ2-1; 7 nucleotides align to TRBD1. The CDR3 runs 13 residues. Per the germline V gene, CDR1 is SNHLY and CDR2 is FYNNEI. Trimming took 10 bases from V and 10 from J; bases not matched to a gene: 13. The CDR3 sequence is CAMARDSGSEQFF. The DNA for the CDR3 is TGTGCCATGGCCCGGGACAGCGGATCGGAGCAGTTCTTC.

The CDR3 DNA reads TGCGCCAGCAGCCACAGGGCCGGGGACGAGCAGTACTTC. Protein product: CASSHRAGDEQYF. V and J are TRBV5-1 and TRBJ2-7; D may be TRBD1 (6 bases). This CDR3 is 13 amino acids long. The V and J ends lost 4 bases and 5 bases respectively, with 13 bases between them. Germline V lookup: CDR1 SGHRS, CDR2 YFSETQ.

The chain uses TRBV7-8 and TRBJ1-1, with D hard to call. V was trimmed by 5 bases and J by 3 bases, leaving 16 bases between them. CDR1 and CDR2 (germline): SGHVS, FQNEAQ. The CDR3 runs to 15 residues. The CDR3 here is CASSPRPPQDTEAFF. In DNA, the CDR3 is TGTGCCAGCAGCCCCCGGCCACCCCAGGACACTGAAGCTTTCTTT.

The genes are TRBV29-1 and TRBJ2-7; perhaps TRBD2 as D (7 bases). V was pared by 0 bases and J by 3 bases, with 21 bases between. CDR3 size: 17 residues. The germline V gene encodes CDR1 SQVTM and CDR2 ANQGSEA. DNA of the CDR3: TGCAGCGTTGAAGACCGGAGGGGGGAGGGAGACCTCTACGAGCAGTACTTC. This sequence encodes CSVEDRRGEGDLYEQYF.

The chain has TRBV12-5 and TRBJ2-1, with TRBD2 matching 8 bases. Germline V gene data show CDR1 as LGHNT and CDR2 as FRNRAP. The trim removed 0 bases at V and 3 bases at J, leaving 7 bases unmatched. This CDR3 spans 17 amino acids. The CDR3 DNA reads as TGTGCTAGTGGTTTGGTCCCCGGGGGGGCCTACTACAATGAGCAGTTCTTC. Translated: CASGLVPGGAYYNEQFF.

In DNA form, the CDR3 reads TGTGCCAGCAGCTTATCAGGACGGTACACAGATACGCAGTATTTT. Its translation: CASSLSGRYTDTQYF. This chain connects TRBV7-9 to TRBJ2-3; D is unclear. The V and J ends lost 2 bases and 2 bases respectively, with 11 bases between them. Looked up from germline, CDR1 is SEHNR and CDR2 is FQNEAQ (reference sequence). The CDR3 totals 15 residues.

The CDR3 protein is CASSRIRGPETPLHF. The CDR3 DNA follows: TGTGCCAGCAGCCGTATCCGGGGGCCGGAGACGCCCCTCCACTTT. This rearrangement joins TRBV7-2 to TRBJ1-6; possible D gene TRBD1, 6 bases. Germline assignment: CDR1 SGHTA and CDR2 FQGNSA. Trimming shortened V by 5 bases and J by 13 bases, and 21 bases separated the two germline ends. The CDR3 consists of 15 residues.

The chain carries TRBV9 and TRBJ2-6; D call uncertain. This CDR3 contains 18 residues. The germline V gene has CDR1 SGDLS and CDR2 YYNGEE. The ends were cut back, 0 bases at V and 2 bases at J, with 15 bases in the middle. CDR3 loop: CASSVALLGGAGANVLTF. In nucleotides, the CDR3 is TGTGCCAGCAGCGTAGCTCTCCTAGGCGGAGCTGGGGCCAACGTCCTGACTTTC.

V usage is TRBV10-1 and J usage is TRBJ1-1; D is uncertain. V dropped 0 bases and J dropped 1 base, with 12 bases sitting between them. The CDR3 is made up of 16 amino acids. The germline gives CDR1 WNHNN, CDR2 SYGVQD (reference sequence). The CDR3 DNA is TGCGCCAGCAGTGAGTCGGGCCCCAGCCCGAACACTGAAGCTTTCTTT. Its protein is CASSESGPSPNTEAFF.

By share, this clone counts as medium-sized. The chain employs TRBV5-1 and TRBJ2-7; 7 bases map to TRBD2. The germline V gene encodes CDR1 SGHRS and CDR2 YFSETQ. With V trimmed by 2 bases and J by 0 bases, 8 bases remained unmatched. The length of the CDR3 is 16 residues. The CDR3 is CASSFTRRGDSYEQYF. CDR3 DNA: TGCGCCAGCAGCTTTACCCGCCGGGGGGACTCCTACGAGCAGTACTTC.

The DNA for the CDR3 is TGCAGTGCTAAGCTCGTGGAGACCCAGTACTTC. This translates into CSAKLVETQYF. V and J are TRBV20-1 and TRBJ2-5; no reliable D call. The CDR3 sequence is 11 residues long. V lost 4 bases and J lost 5, with 8 bases in between. The germline V gene encodes CDR1 DFQATT and CDR2 SNEGSKA (reference sequence).